This passage covers 17 T cell receptor beta chains from one sample sequenced in a study of identical twins. TCRdb re-analysed the 5' RACE reads in MiXCR, keeping a single row per CDR3 protein. The data hold 1.5 million to 2 million distinct CDR3 sequences, with about 30% observed a single time. Sequences were obtained from cord blood. The receptors stem from a newborn girl in good health.

This clonotype was counted only a few times. The CDR3 sequence: CASSYSWTRTYEQYF. DNA of the CDR3: TGTGCCAGCAGTTACTCGTGGACTAGAACCTACGAGCAGTACTTC. The V call is TRBV6-5, the J call TRBJ2-7; 7 positions match TRBD2. The length of the CDR3 is 15 residues. With 0 bases clipped from V and 2 bases from J, the junction kept 4 bases outside the gene matches. Germline CDR1 is MNHEY and CDR2 is SVGAGI.

This clonotype came up a few times. This chain uses TRBV28 with TRBJ2-5; 12 bases align to TRBD2. Per the germline V gene, CDR1 is MDHEN and CDR2 is SYDVKM. CDR3 length equals 21 residues. Losses at the gene ends were 7 bases for V and 0 bases for J; bases not matched to a gene: 21. The CDR3 protein is CASTPAGALTSGSWDQETQYF. CDR3 sequence (DNA): TGTGCCAGCACCCCCGCAGGGGCCCTGACTAGCGGGAGTTGGGACCAAGAGACCCAGTACTTC.

The table lists this clonotype with a few counts. The chain couples TRBV6-2 or TRBV6-3 to TRBJ2-3; the D is unclear. The length of the CDR3 is 12 residues. CDR1 is MNHEY and CDR2 is SVGEGT in the germline V gene. V lost 1 base and J 4 bases, leaving 3 bases between the germline ends. CDR3 nucleotides: TGTGCCAGCAGTTACTTCTCAGATACGCAGTATTTT. It yields the protein CASSYFSDTQYF.

This clonotype showed up just a few times. The chain combines TRBV10-2 with TRBJ2-7; 10 nucleotides match TRBD2. This CDR3 region has 19 residues. Trimming cost V 9 bases and J 4 bases; bases outside gene matches: 24. Germline V gene lookup returns CDR1 WSHSY and CDR2 SAAADI. The CDR3 loop reads CASKASGSFPNPIIYEQYF. CDR3 nucleotide sequence: TGCGCCAGTAAAGCTAGCGGGAGTTTCCCCAACCCAATAATTTACGAGCAGTACTTC.

The gene calls are TRBV5-1 and TRBJ2-3, with 12 bases matching TRBD2. The germline gives CDR1 SGHRS, CDR2 YFSETQ. The CDR3 runs 15 residues. V shed 7 bases and J 0 bases; nucleotides not matched to a gene: 3. The CDR3: CASRLAGVSTDTQYF. CDR3 in DNA: TGCGCCAGCCGACTAGCGGGGGTTAGCACAGATACGCAGTATTTT.

This clonotype turned up a few times. This chain connects TRBV10-3 to TRBJ2-5; 10 positions agree with TRBD2. The DNA end lines up better with TRBJ2-7; the J call may be wrong. CDR1 is ENHRY and CDR2 is SYGVKD in the germline V gene. The CDR3 has 16 amino acids. CDR3 nucleotides: TGTGCCATCAGTGAGGGACCTAGCGGGAGATTCTACGAGCAGTACTTC. Protein product: CAISEGPSGRFYEQYF.

Only a few counts were recorded for this clonotype. The chain links TRBV28 to TRBJ2-5; no clear D. Germline lookup yields CDR1 MDHEN and CDR2 SYDVKM. This CDR3 has 14 residues. The ends were cut back, 2 bases at V and 4 bases at J, with 11 bases in the middle. CDR3 in amino acids: CASSLTPPGETQYF. The CDR3 DNA reads TGTGCCAGCAGTTTAACTCCCCCGGGAGAGACCCAGTACTTC.

This clonotype has more than one count but fewer than ten. The chain combines TRBV27 with TRBJ2-5, with a tentative D call TRBD1 (6 bases). Between the trimmed V and J ends, which lost 6 bases and 5 bases, there was a span of 16 bases. Germline CDR1 MNHEY, CDR2 SMNVEV (reference sequence). This CDR3 is built from 14 residues. This CDR3 is CASRANRAGETQYF. In DNA, the CDR3 is TGTGCCAGCAGGGCGAACAGGGCGGGTGAGACCCAGTACTTC.

This clonotype has just one count. The chain has TRBV28 and TRBJ2-1; D perhaps matches TRBD1 (5 bases). The CDR3 contains 14 residues. CDR1 and CDR2 (germline): MDHEN, SYDVKM. With 5 bases removed from V and 7 bases from J, the gap between germline ends came to 15 bases. CDR3 DNA sequence: TGTGCCAGCAGTCTAGAGACAGCTTCAAATGAGCAGTTCTTC. Its protein is CASSLETASNEQFF.

J is TRBJ2-3 and V is TRBV28, with 10 bases lining up with TRBD2. Germline V gene sequence: CDR1 MDHEN, CDR2 SYDVKM. V was clipped by 6 bases and J by 1 base; unmatched bases: 13. CDR3 length equals 18 residues. The CDR3 region has the DNA TGTGCCAGCAGCCAAAGCGGGGGGGGAACAGTCGGCACAGATACGCAGTATTTT. Protein product: CASSQSGGGTVGTDTQYF.

This clonotype was found a few times. This rearrangement joins TRBV18 to TRBJ1-2; D uncertain. The CDR3 consists of 14 residues. The germline V gene encodes CDR1 KGHSH and CDR2 LQKENI. The V gene lost 3 bases and the J gene lost 0 bases, with 8 bases spanning the gap. The CDR3 spells CASSPDKANYGYTF. CDR3 sequence (DNA): TGTGCCAGCTCACCCGACAAAGCTAACTATGGCTACACCTTC.

A word on this clonotype: One junction end does not reproduce the germline sequence, and a read error may be involved. The chain combines TRBV9 with TRBJ1-1; D may be TRBD1 (5 bases). CDR3 length: 14 amino acids. Germline V gives CDR1 SGDLS, CDR2 YYNGEE. Written as DNA, the CDR3 is TGTGCCAGCAGCGTGGCGACAGCGAACGCTGAAGCTTTCTTT. Its protein product is CASSVATANAEAFF.

This chain's CDR3 is CASSLSGGPRGGEQYF. In nucleotides, the CDR3 is TGTGCCAGCAGTTTATCGGGGGGACCTAGGGGGGGAGAGCAGTACTTC. The chain is built from TRBV27 and TRBJ2-4; TRBD2 is a possible D gene (7 bases). Germline assignment: CDR1 MNHEY and CDR2 SMNVEV (reference sequence). CDR3 length: 16 residues. Trimming left V 0 bases short and J 13 bases short, with 22 bases between.

The genes are TRBV7-2 and TRBJ2-3; D is perhaps TRBD2 (6 bases). There are 14 residues in the CDR3. Trimming pared 5 bases from V and 2 bases from J, leaving 11 bases between. Germline CDR1 and CDR2: SGHTA and FQGNSA. In nucleotides, the CDR3 is TGTGCCAGCAGCACACCGGGAGCCACAGATACGCAGTATTTT. Its translation: CASSTPGATDTQYF.

The table lists this clonotype with many counts. Germline and junction disagree at one end, which may indicate a read error. This chain uses TRBV5-1 with TRBJ2-3; 10 bases fit TRBD2. Germline loops: CDR1 SGHRS, CDR2 YFSETQ. This CDR3 is built from 17 residues. The CDR3 region has the DNA TGTGCCAGCAGCTTAGCCCGGACTAGCGGTAGCACAGATACGCAGTATTTT. Amino acid sequence: CASSLARTSGSTDTQYF. Drawing the rest from reference TRBV5-1 and TRBJ2-3, the complete variable domain is KAGVTQTPRYLIKTRGQQVTLSCSPISGHRSVSWYQQTPGQGLQFLFEYFSETQRNKGNFPGRFSGRQFSNSRSEMNVSTLELGDSALYLCASSLARTSGSTDTQYFGPGTRLTVL.

This clonotype was detected a few times. The rearrangement links TRBV10-3 to TRBJ1-4; D remains unclear. Germline V gene lookup returns CDR1 ENHRY and CDR2 SYGVKD. The CDR3 is made up of 13 amino acids. Trimming pared 8 bases from V and 5 bases from J, leaving 12 bases between. In DNA form, the CDR3 reads TGTGCCATCTCGGCAGTAGGGAATGAAAAACTGTTTTTT. This encodes CAISAVGNEKLFF.

This chain uses TRBV27 with TRBJ2-7; D possibly corresponds to TRBD1 (6 bases). The V end was cut by 6 bases, the J end by 2 bases, with 14 bases between. This CDR3 is built from 14 residues. CDR1 is MNHEY, CDR2 SMNVEV, per germline (reference sequence). CDR3: CASRRPDRPYEQYF. The CDR3 DNA reads as TGTGCCAGCAGACGACCGGACAGACCCTACGAGCAGTACTTC.